The sequence of this T cell receptor (beta chain) was determined in a study of T cells in Graves' hyperthyroidism and ophthalmopathy (dated by TCRdb to between 2017 and 2020). Background on the whole study: A discovery cohort of about 100 patients, about 40 with Graves' ophthalmopathy and 57 with stable Graves' hyperthyroidism, was used to find distinguishing TCR V-J signatures. Prospective prediction of ophthalmopathy was tested in an independent validation cohort of some 20 hyperthyroidism patients and around 16 patients who later progressed to ophthalmopathy. The 90 to 100 discovery patients were randomly divided into training and test sets at a 7:3 ratio. In addition, the study compared T-cell repertoires in thyroid tissue and in blood from six Graves' hyperthyroidism patients. Following sampling, methimazole starting at 30 mg daily was given to hyperthyroidism patients, and high-dose intravenous methylprednisolone was given to ophthalmopathy patients. According to the paper, TCR Vbeta CDR3 sequencing was carried out on 135 peripheral blood samples, which came from more than 40 ophthalmopathy, about 75 hyperthyroidism and approximately 17 progressor patients. The paper's findings and limits, for the study overall: Most expanded thyroid clonotypes (frequency above 0.001) were also found in blood, which suggests that blood repertoires may mirror thyroid immune responses. Sample size was not statistically predetermined, and investigators were not blinded to group allocation. In validation, progression to ophthalmopathy was predicted by the model with 70.59% sensitivity and 72% to 85% specificity, a median of approximately 6.5 months before onset. A model built on a 13 V-J signature distinguished ophthalmopathy from stable hyperthyroidism, reaching around 90% sensitivity and under 84% specificity in cross-validation and 80%/75% in testing.

A patient counted as having stable Graves' hyperthyroidism if no progression to ophthalmopathy occurred over 18 months of follow-up. The hyperthyroidism patients were between 18 and 65 years old and newly diagnosed, with a disease duration of less than 2 months. Exclusion was applied to patients with uncontrolled infections, other autoimmune diseases, pregnancy or lactation. Diagnoses relied on clinical symptoms, serum thyroxine and TRAb, thyroid ultrasound and orbital computed tomography. Total RNA was extracted with Trizol reagent, and quality was checked on an Agilent 2100 Bioanalyzer. TCR beta CDR3 regions were amplified from RNA transcripts. The first round of RT-PCR for the TCR CDR3 was performed with the HTBI primer set and the Qiagen OneStep RT-PCR kit. Libraries were constructed in a second round of multiplex PCR, after which size selection and purification were carried out. Libraries were sequenced paired-end with 100 bp reads on an Illumina HiSeq2000. Turning to the authors' computational methods: SOAPnuke was used to process the raw data, with reads discarded if the reads contained adapters or uncalled bases, had a mean Phred below 15, or lacked an exact constant-primer or identifier match. High-quality paired reads were merged using COPE v1.2.5, and each unique nucleotide sequence was defined as a clonotype. MiTCR v1.1 was used to align clonotypes to the IMGT TRBV, TRBD and TRBJ reference segments. Analysis was restricted to V-J combinations with a frequency above 0.0001, which covered roughly 99% of repertoires. A TCS score was defined as the ratio between F50 (clonal expansion) and ExV (chaos), using BLOSUM62-based TCRdist between CDR3 peptides within each V-J. Welch's t-statistics and random forest reduced 514 V-J features to roughly 13, which were used in a naive Bayes classifier (R e1071). TCRdb itself trimmed the public reads at Q25 with fastp, ran MiXCR and retained productive beta chains. Each entry merges the rows of one CDR3 protein and shows their most common DNA and genes. These V and J calls originate from TCRdb's pipeline instead of the authors' own analysis. The table for this sample lists approximately 590,000 distinct CDR3 sequences; about 45% of them were counted only once. Roughly 8.2% of the sample is in the top ten clones.

Cut back by 6 bases and 4 bases, the V and J ends lie 13 bases apart. CDR1 SGHRS and CDR2 YFSETQ are derived from the germline V gene. The CDR3 runs 13 residues from the cysteine to the phenylalanine. Just the 39-base CDR3 DNA is kept, in frame starting at base 1. To note about this clonotype: No antigen is known for it. Nothing much larger sits one base from this clone, and base qualities are not available.

Rearrangement joined TRBV5-1 to TRBJ1-1; TRBD1 is a possible D gene, resting on 6 matching bases. Material: peripheral blood or thyroid tissue (not recorded which). The sequence was obtained from a woman between 18 and 29 years old with Graves' hyperthyroidism. Donor details come from another sample of the same person, matched by shared clones. In nucleotide form, the sequence is TGCGCCAGCATCTCCTCGGGGGCCACTGAAGCTTTCTTT. This yields the protein CASISSGATEAFF.